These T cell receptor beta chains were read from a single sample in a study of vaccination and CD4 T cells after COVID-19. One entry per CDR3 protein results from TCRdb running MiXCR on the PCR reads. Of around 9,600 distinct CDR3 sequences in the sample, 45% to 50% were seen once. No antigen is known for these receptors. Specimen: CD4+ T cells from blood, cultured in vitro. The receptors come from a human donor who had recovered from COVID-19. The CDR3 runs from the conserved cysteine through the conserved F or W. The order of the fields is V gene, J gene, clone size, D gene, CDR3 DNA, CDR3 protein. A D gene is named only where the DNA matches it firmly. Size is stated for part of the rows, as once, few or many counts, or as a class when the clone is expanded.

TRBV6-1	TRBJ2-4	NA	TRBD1	TGTGCCAGCAGTGTAAGGGGAACAGGGGAGAGGGGCATTCAGTACTTC	CASSVRGTGERGIQYF
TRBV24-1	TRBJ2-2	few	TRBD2	TGTGCCACCAGTGATTTACTAGCGGGGGACACCGGGGAGCTGTTTTTT	CATSDLLAGDTGELFF
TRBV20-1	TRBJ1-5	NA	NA	TGCAGTGCTAGAGATGAGAGAGTGGTAGGGAGCAATCAGCCCCAGCATTTT	CSARDERVVGSNQPQHF
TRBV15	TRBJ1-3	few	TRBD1	TGTGCCACCAGCCAGACAGGGACAGCTGGAAACACCATATATTTT	CATSQTGTAGNTIYF
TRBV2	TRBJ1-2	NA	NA	TGTGCCAGCAGTGCCGAGAGGGGGGCCTCCTATGGCTACACCTTC	CASSAERGASYGYTF
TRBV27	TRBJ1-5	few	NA	TGTGCCAGCAAAGTAACCAATCAGCCCCAGCATTTT	CASKVTNQPQHF
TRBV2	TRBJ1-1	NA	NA	TGTGCCAGCAGGGGACGAATGAACACTGAAGCTTTCTTT	CASRGRMNTEAFF
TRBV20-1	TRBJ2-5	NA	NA	TGCAGTGCTAAGAAGGGAGAGACCCAGTACTTC	CSAKKGETQYF
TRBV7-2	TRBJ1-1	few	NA	TGTGCCAGCAGCTTAGCCTCATTTGAAGCTTTCTTT	CASSLASFEAFF
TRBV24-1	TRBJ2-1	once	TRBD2	TGTGCCACCAGTGCCCACGGGACTAGCACCTACAATGAGCAGTTCTTC	CATSAHGTSTYNEQFF
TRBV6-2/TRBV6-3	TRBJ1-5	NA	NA	TGTGCCAGCAGTTACTCAAGAAGTGAACTCTGGGGTCAGCCCCAGCATTTT	CASSYSRSELWGQPQHF
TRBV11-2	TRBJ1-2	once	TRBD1	TGTGCCAGCAGCTTAGCGGGACAGGGGAAGGATTTCGAGGGCTACACCTTC	CASSLAGQGKDFEGYTF
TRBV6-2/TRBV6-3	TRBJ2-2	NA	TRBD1	TGTGCCAGCAGTTTAGGTCTACAGGGGAAGGCCGGGGAGCTGTTTTTT	CASSLGLQGKAGELFF
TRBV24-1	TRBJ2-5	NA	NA	TGTGCCACCAAACGGGGTAGCCAAGAGACCCAGTACTTC	CATKRGSQETQYF
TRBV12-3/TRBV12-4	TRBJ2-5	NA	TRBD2	TGTGCCAGCAGTCCGGGACTAGCGGGAGGAGGGGTCCGGGAGACCCAGTACTTC	CASSPGLAGGGVRETQYF
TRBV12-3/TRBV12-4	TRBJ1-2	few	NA	TGTGCCAGCAGTACGGGAAGTCAATTTGGCTACACCTTC	CASSTGSQFGYTF
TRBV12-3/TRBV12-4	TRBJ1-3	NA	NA	TGTGCCAGCAAGGAGGGTGGCCGCTCTGCAAACACCATATATTTT	CASKEGGRSANTIYF
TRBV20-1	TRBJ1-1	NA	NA	TGCAGTGCCACCCTTTTGGAGGGGGTGAACACTGAAGCTTTCTTT	CSATLLEGVNTEAFF
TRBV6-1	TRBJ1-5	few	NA	TGTGCCAGCACCGTAACGACGGGCAATCAGCCCCAGCATTTT	CASTVTTGNQPQHF
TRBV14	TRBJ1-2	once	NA	TGTGCCAGCAGCCAAGGCAGGGTGGGAGGCTACACCTTC	CASSQGRVGGYTF
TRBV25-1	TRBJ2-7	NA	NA	TGTGCCAGCAGTGACCGCGGCGAGCAGTACTTC	CASSDRGEQYF
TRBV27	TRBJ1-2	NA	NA	TGTGCCAGCAGTTTATCGGTGTGGGGACCTAACTATGGCTACACCTTC	CASSLSVWGPNYGYTF
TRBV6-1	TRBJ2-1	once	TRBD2	TGTGCCAGCAGGGGTGATATCGGTAGCGGGAGCTACAATGAGCAGTTCTTC	CASRGDIGSGSYNEQFF
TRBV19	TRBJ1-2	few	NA	TGTGCCAGTAGTATCGACAGCAACTATGGCTACACCTTC	CASSIDSNYGYTF
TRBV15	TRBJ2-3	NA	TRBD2	TGTGCCACCAGCAGAGATATATTTAGCGGGCCTAGCACAGATACGCAGTATTTT	CATSRDIFSGPSTDTQYF
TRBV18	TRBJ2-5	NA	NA	TGTGCCAGCTCATATCTAGGGCAAGAGACCCAGTACTTC	CASSYLGQETQYF
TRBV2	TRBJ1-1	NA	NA	TGTGCCAGCAGCTCTGAGTCGCGGGGGCGTATGACTGAAGCTTTCTTT	CASSSESRGRMTEAFF
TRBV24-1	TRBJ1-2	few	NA	TGTGCCACCAGTGATTGGGGTGAAAGCTATGGCTACACCTTC	CATSDWGESYGYTF
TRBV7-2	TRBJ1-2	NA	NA	TGTGCCAGCAGCTTAGGGTCCGACTATGGCTACACCTTC	CASSLGSDYGYTF
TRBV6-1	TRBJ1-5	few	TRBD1	TGTGCCAGCAGCAGAGACAGGGCTGCCAATCAGCCCCAGCATTTT	CASSRDRAANQPQHF
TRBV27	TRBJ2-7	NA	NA	TGTGCCAGCAGTTTAATGGGGGTAAGCTCCTACGAGCAGTACTTC	CASSLMGVSSYEQYF
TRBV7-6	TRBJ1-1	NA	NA	TGTGCCAGCAGCTTACACCAGAGGGACACTGAAGCTTTCTTT	CASSLHQRDTEAFF
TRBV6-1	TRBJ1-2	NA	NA	TGTGCCAGCAGCGACAGTAACTATGGCTACACCTTC	CASSDSNYGYTF
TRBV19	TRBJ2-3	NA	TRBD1	TGTGCCAGTAGGCAAACAGGGGGCCGCCCAGATACGCAGTATTTT	CASRQTGGRPDTQYF
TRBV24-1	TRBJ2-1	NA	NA	TGTGCCACCAGTGGGGGAATAGCGGTCTCCTACAATGAGCAGTTCTTC	CATSGGIAVSYNEQFF
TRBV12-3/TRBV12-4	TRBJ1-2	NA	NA	TGTGCCAGCAGTAACGGGTTGGAGTATGGCTACACCTTC	CASSNGLEYGYTF
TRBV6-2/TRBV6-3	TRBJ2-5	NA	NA	TGTGCCAGCAAGACCGCCGGGACCTATGAGACCCAGTACTTC	CASKTAGTYETQYF
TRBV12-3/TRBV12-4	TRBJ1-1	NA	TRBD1	TGTGCCAGCAGTTTCGACAGGGGGAACACTGAAGCTTTCTTT	CASSFDRGNTEAFF
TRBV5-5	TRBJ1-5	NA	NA	TGTGCCAGCCGCACTTCGGGCAATCAGCCCCAGCATTTT	CASRTSGNQPQHF